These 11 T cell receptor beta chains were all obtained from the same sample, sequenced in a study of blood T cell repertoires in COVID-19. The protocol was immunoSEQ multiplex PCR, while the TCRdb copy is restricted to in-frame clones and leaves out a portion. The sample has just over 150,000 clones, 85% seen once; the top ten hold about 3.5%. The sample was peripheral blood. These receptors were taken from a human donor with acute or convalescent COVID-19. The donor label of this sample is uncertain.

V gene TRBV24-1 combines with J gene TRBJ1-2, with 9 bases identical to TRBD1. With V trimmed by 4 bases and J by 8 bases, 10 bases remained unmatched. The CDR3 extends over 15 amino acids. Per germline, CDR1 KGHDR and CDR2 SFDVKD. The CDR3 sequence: CATSDRDRGMDGYTF. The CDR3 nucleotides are TGTGCCACCAGTGACCGCGACAGGGGGATGGACGGCTACACCTTC.

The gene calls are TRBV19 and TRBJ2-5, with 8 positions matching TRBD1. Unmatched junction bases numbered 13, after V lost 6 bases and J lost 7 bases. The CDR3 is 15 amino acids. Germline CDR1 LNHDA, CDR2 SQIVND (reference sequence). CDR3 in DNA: TGTGCCAGTAGATCATCCTCAGGGGGCGCGTGGACCCAGTACTTC. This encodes CASRSSSGGAWTQYF. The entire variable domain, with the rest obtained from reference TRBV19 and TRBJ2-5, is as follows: DGGITQSPKYLFRKEGQNVTLSCEQNLNHDAMYWYRQDPGQGLRLIYYSQIVNDFQKGDIAEGYSVSREKKESFPLTVTSAQKNPTAFYLCASRSSSGGAWTQYFGPGTRLLVL.

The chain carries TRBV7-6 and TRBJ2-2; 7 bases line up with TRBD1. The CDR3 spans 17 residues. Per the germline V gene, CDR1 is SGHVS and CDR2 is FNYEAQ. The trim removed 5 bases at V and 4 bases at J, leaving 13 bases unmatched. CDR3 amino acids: CASSPFEGAPTTGELFF. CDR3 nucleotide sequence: TGTGCCAGCAGCCCCTTCGAGGGGGCGCCGACCACCGGGGAGCTGTTTTTT.

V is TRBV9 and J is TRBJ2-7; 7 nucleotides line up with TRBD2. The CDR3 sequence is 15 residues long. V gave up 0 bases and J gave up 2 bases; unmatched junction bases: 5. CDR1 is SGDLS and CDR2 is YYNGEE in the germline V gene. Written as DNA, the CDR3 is TGTGCCAGCAGCGTAGGGTCTAGCGGAACCTACGAGCAGTACTTC. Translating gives CASSVGSSGTYEQYF.

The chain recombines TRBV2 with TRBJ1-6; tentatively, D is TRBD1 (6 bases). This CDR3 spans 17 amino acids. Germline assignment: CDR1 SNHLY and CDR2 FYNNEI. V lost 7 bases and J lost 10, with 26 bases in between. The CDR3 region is CASNPWGGQGPGSPLHF. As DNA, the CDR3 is TGTGCCAGCAATCCATGGGGCGGGCAGGGGCCTGGGTCACCCCTCCACTTT.

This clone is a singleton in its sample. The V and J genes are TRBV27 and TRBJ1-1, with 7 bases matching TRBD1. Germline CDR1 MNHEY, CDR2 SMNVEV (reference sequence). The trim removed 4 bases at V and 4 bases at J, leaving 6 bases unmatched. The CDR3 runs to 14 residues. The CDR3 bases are TGTGCCAGCAGTTCAAGCAGGGGGGTCACTGAAGCTTTCTTT. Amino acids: CASSSSRGVTEAFF.

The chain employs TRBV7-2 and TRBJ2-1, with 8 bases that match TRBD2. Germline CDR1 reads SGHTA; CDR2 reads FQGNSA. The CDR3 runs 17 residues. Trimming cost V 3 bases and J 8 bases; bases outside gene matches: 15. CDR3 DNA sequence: TGTGCCAGCAGCTTCCTGGTTGCGGGGGGCAGGGGCTATGAGCAGTTCTTC. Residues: CASSFLVAGGRGYEQFF.

The CDR3: CASSLHAGNTEAFF. CDR3 nucleotide sequence: TGCGCCAGCAGCTTGCACGCGGGGAACACTGAAGCTTTCTTT. V usage is TRBV5-1 and J usage is TRBJ1-1; the D is unclear. Per the germline V gene, CDR1 is SGHRS and CDR2 is YFSETQ. Trimming stripped 1 base from V and 1 base from J, with 8 bases between. CDR3 size: 14 residues.

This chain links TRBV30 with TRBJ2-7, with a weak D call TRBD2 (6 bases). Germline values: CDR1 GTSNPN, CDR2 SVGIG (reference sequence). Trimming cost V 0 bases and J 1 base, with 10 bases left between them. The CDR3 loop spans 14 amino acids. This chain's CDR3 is CAWSVGGLSYEQYF. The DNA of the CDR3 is TGTGCCTGGAGTGTGGGGGGACTTTCCTACGAGCAGTACTTC.

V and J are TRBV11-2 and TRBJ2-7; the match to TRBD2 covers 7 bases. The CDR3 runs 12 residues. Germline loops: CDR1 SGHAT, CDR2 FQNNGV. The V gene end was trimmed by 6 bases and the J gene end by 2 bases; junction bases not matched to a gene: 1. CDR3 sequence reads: CASSGGAYEQYF. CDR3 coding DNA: TGTGCCAGCAGTGGGGGGGCCTACGAGCAGTACTTC.

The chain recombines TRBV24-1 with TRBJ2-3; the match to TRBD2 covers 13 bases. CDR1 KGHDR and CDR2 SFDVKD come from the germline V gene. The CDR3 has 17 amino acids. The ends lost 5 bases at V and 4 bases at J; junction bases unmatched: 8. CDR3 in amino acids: CATSGIGLAGDADTQYF. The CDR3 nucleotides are TGTGCCACCAGTGGTATCGGACTAGCGGGGGACGCAGATACGCAGTATTTT.